This T cell receptor beta chain was recovered during a study of Graves' ophthalmopathy and Graves' hyperthyroidism. With a duration under 3 months, ophthalmopathy in the donors showed moderate-to-severe activity, CAS ≥3 and NOSPECS ≥4. The length of the CDR3 is 15 residues. V was cut by 4 bases and J by 7 bases, with 20 bases left in between. The germline gives CDR1 SGHTA, CDR2 FQGNSA. This clonotype was counted at least ten times. As the template, RNA transcripts were used to amplify TCR beta CDR3 regions. RT-PCR was first run with HTBI primers, then multiplex PCR in a second round. Using its own MiXCR run on the multiplex PCR reads, TCRdb lists one record per CDR3 protein. The table includes about 740,000 distinct CDR3 sequences, roughly two fifths detected once.

The specimen was peripheral blood. The TCR originated in an adult man with Graves' ophthalmopathy. This chain joins TRBV7-2 and TRBJ2-7; TRBD1 is a possible D gene (6 bases). Here the CDR3 DNA reads TGTGCCAGCAGCTCGGACAGCGATCCGCTATGGGAGCAGTACTTC. Its translation: CASSSDSDPLWEQYF. Using reference TRBV7-2 and TRBJ2-7 for the parts outside the CDR3, the full variable domain is GAGVSQSPSNKVTEKGKDVELRCDPISGHTALYWYRQSLGQGLEFLIYFQGNSAPDKSGLPSDRFSAERTGGSVSTLTIQRTQQEDSAVYLCASSSDSDPLWEQYFGPGTRLTVT.